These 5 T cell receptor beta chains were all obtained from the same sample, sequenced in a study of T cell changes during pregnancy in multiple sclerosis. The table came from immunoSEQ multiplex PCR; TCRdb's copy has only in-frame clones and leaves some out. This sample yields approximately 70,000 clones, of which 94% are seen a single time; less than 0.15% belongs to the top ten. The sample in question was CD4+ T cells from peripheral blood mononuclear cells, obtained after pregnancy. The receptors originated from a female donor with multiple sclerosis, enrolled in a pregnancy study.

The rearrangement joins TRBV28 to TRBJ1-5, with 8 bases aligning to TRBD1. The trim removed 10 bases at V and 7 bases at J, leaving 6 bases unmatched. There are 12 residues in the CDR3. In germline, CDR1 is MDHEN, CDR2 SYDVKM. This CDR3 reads CATGQGKQPQHF. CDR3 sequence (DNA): TGTGCCACTGGACAGGGTAAACAGCCCCAGCATTTT.

The CDR3 nucleotides read TGTGCCAGCAGCTTGGTAACCCTAGCGGGAGGGACAGATACGCAGTATTTT. This gives the protein CASSLVTLAGGTDTQYF. The V gene is TRBV5-6, the J gene TRBJ2-3; TRBD2 aligns across 12 bases. Per germline, CDR1 SGHDT and CDR2 YYEEEE. The CDR3 covers 17 residues. The junction had 5 bases not matched to a gene; V was cut back by 0 bases and J by 3 bases. Drawing the rest from reference TRBV5-6 and TRBJ2-3, the complete variable domain is DAGVTQSPTHLIKTRGQQVTLRCSPKSGHDTVSWYQQALGQGPQFIFQYYEEEERQRGNFPDRFSGHQFPNYSSELNVNALLLGDSALYLCASSLVTLAGGTDTQYFGPGTRLTVL.

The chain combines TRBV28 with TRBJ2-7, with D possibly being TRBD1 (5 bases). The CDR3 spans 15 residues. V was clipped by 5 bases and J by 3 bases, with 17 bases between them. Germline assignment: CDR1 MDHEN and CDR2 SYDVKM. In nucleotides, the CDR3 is TGTGCCAGCAGTCCCCGTGGGGTCGGACACTACGAGCAGTACTTC. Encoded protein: CASSPRGVGHYEQYF.

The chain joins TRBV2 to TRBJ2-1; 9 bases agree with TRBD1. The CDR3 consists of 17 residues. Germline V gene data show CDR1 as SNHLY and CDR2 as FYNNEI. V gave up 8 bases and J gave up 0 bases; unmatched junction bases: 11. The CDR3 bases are TGTGCCAGCTTACGGACAGGGGTAAAATTCTCCTACAATGAGCAGTTCTTC. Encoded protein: CASLRTGVKFSYNEQFF.

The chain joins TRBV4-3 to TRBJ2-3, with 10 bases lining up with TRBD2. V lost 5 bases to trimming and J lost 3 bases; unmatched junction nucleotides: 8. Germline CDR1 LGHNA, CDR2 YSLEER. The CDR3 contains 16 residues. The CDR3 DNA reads TGCGCCAGCAGCGTGTCGGCTAGCGGGAGAACAGATACGCAGTATTTT. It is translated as CASSVSASGRTDTQYF.